This T cell receptor beta chain was obtained from a study of T cells in Graves' hyperthyroidism and ophthalmopathy (dated by TCRdb to about 2019). For the wider study: Peripheral blood was sampled at the time of initial diagnosis, prior to any treatment. TCR V-J signatures able to tell the groups apart were searched for in a discovery cohort of 95 to 100 patients, of whom about 40 had Graves' ophthalmopathy and around 56 had stable Graves' hyperthyroidism. An independent validation cohort of 18 to 20 hyperthyroidism patients and about 15 patients who later progressed to ophthalmopathy tested prospective prediction of ophthalmopathy. The roughly 99 discovery patients were divided at random into training and test sets in a 7:3 ratio. The study also compared thyroid tissue and blood T-cell repertoires from more than 5 Graves' hyperthyroidism patients. After sampling, hyperthyroidism patients received methimazole starting at 30 mg daily, and ophthalmopathy patients received high-dose intravenous methylprednisolone. TCR Vbeta CDR3 sequencing of 130 to 150 peripheral blood samples (43 ophthalmopathy, 75 hyperthyroidism and some 17 progressor patients) is reported in the paper.

Results and caveats for the whole study, not just this receptor: In cross-validation, a model built on a 13 V-J signature told ophthalmopathy apart from stable hyperthyroidism with 85% to 90% sensitivity and approximately 84% specificity, and in testing the same model reached 80%/75%. In validation, the model predicted progression to ophthalmopathy with approximately 71% sensitivity and 72% to 75% specificity, a median of about 6 months before onset. Most expanded thyroid clonotypes (frequency above 0.001) were also detected in blood, suggesting blood repertoires may reflect thyroid immune responses. No statistical method was used to fix the sample size in advance, and group allocation was not hidden from the investigators.

Stable Graves' hyperthyroidism was defined as the absence of progression to ophthalmopathy over 18 months of follow-up. Hyperthyroidism patients were newly diagnosed, with disease duration under 2 months, and aged 18 to 65 years. The study excluded patients with uncontrolled infections, other autoimmune diseases, pregnancy or lactation. Diagnoses were based on clinical symptoms, serum thyroxine and TRAb, thyroid ultrasound and orbital computed tomography. Ficoll-Paque density gradient centrifugation was used to isolate PBMCs from around 10 ml of fresh peripheral blood. Trizol reagent was used to extract total RNA, and RNA quality was then checked on an Agilent 2100 Bioanalyzer. Measured from the cysteine to the phenylalanine, the CDR3 is 12 residues long. This entry keeps only the CDR3 DNA: 36 bases, framed from base 1. The germline V gene provides CDR1 SGHRS and CDR2 YFSETQ. Trimming costs V 6 bases and J 3 bases, and their ends lie 9 bases apart.

This clonotype was seen a handful of times. Its antigen is not yet known. No qualities accompany the bases; no much larger clone lies one base away. The TCR beta CDR3 regions were amplified from the RNA transcripts. A first-round RT-PCR of the TCR CDR3 used the HTBI primer set with the Qiagen OneStep RT-PCR kit. The libraries were constructed in a second round of multiplex PCR and then size-selected and purified. Sequencing of the libraries was done on an Illumina HiSeq2000 using paired-end 100 bp reads. Processing in the source paper ran as follows. SOAPnuke was used to process the raw data, removing reads that contained adapters or uncalled bases, had a mean Phred below 15, or lacked an exact match to the constant primer or identifier. COPE v1.2.5 was used to merge high-quality paired reads, and clonotypes were defined as unique nucleotide sequences. MiTCR v1.1 was used to align the clonotypes against IMGT TRBV, TRBD and TRBJ reference segments. The analysis included only V-J combinations with a frequency above 0.0001, which together covered approximately 99% of the repertoires. The TCS score was defined as the ratio of F50 (clonal expansion) to E x V (chaos), calculated using BLOSUM62-based TCRdist between CDR3 peptides within each V-J. Welch's t-statistics and random forest reduced 450 to 600 V-J features to 13, which were used in a naive Bayes classifier (R e1071). The public sequencing data were trimmed at Q25 with fastp and processed into clonotypes with MiXCR by TCRdb, which kept only in-frame beta chains. Each CDR3 protein appears once, grouped with its most common genes and DNA. TCRdb, not the authors, supplied the V and J calls. A total of about 560,000 distinct CDR3 sequences appear in this sample, approximately 16% of them only once. Around 18% of the sample lies in the top ten.

The source material was blood. The rearranged chain carries TRBV5-1 and TRBJ2-5; the D segment could be TRBD1, given 6 matching bases. The receptor was isolated from a woman aged 18-29 years with Graves' hyperthyroidism. The nucleotide sequence reads as follows: TGCGCCAGCACGGCAGGGGAAGAGACCCAGTACTTC. The resulting protein is CASTAGEETQYF.